This T cell receptor beta chain stems from a study of blood T cell repertoires in COVID-19. Across the whole study: Collection of acute and convalescent COVID-19 samples took place in the United States, Italy and Spain. T cells, B-cell-depleted T cells, or PBMCs supplied cDNA or gDNA.

In the authors' methods: Nucleated cell counts were estimated from reference gene primer amplification. Sequenced by immunoSEQ multiplex PCR; TCRdb stores in-frame clones only, minus some. V, J and clone size were drawn from that table, and D and trimming were deduced from the DNA. Among around 200,000 clones listed, roughly 80% were seen once. Between the trimmed V and J ends, which lost 2 bases and 7 bases, there was a span of 14 bases. The CDR3 extends over 14 amino acids. The germline gives CDR1 SGHTA, CDR2 FQGNSA. The chain joins TRBV7-2 to TRBJ2-5; maybe TRBD1 (5 bases). This receptor was taken from a woman between 45 and 60 years old with acute or convalescent COVID-19. The specimen sequenced was peripheral blood. The CDR3 coding sequence is TGTGCCAGCAGCTTAAACGGAGCCAGGGTGACCCAGTACTTC. Protein sequence: CASSLNGARVTQYF.